This T cell receptor beta chain was retrieved from a study of cytomegalovirus exposure and HLA in healthy donors. Study-wide background: The same platform used for the 666 first-cohort repertoires was also used for the 100 to 150 validation repertoires, as a later analysis reported.

Generated by immunoSEQ multiplex PCR, the TCRdb table keeps only in-frame clones and is missing some. The table records 55,000 to 75,000 clones, around 95% of them present only once. This CDR3 contains 15 residues. V lost 5 bases, J lost 1 base, and 6 bases stayed unmatched. Germline assignment: CDR1 LNHNV and CDR2 YYDKDF (reference sequence). On this clone itself: The antigen remains unidentified.

General observations from the study: A list of 150 or so TCR beta chains associated with cytomegalovirus was given. The tendency of first-cohort TCR clusters to co-occur in the 120 or so validation repertoires was the finding of a later analysis. The classifier was said to identify cytomegalovirus status with high specificity and sensitivity.

The sequence was obtained from a young man in good health and CMV-seropositive. The sequencing sample was made of PBMCs. V and J are TRBV15 and TRBJ2-3; 7 bases match TRBD1. CDR3 in DNA: TGTGCCACCAGCGGCCGGGACAGCGGCACAGATACGCAGTATTTT. Its translation: CATSGRDSGTDTQYF.